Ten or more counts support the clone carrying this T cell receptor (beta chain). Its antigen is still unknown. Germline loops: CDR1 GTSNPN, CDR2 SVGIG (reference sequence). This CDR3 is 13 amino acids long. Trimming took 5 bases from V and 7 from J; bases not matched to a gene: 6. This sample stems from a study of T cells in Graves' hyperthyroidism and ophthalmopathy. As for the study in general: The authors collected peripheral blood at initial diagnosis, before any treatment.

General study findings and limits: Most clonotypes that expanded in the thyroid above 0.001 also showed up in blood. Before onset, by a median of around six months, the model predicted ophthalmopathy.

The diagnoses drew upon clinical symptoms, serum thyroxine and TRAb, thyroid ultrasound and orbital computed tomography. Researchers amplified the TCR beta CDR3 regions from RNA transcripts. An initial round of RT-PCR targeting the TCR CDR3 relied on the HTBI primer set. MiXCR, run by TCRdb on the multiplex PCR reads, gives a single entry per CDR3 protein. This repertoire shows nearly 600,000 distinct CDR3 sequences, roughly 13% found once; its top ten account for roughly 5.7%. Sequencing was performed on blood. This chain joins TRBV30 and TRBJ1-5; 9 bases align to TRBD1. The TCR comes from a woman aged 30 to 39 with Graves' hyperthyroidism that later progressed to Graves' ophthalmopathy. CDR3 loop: CAWSGQGPQPQHF. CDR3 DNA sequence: TGTGCCTGGTCTGGACAGGGGCCACAGCCCCAGCATTTT.